This T cell receptor beta chain was sequenced during a study of cytotoxic CD8 clonotypes in ibrutinib-treated CLL. For the study at large: Of the patients, about 12 were relapsed/refractory, some 15 treatment-naive and approximately 18 IGHV unmutated. The sample average was roughly 240,000 productive templates and 100,000 or so productive rearrangements. Whole-study results and caveats: Measured clonality at baseline was greater than in age-matched healthy donors and tracked with circulating CD8+ T-cell counts.

A note on this clone: Its antigen is unknown.

This table comes from immunoSEQ multiplex PCR, and its TCRdb copy is limited to in-frame clones, with some not included. Of some 350,000 clones listed, roughly 70% are singletons. Germline CDR1 WSHSY, CDR2 SAAADI. The junction had 18 bases not matched to a gene; V was cut back by 2 bases and J by 6 bases. The CDR3 totals 18 residues. The specimen was PBMCs, collected after 36 months of ibrutinib treatment. The sequence came from a human donor with chronic lymphocytic leukemia. This sequence joins TRBV10-2 and TRBJ2-7, with 8 bases that match TRBD1. CDR3 loop: CASSEARGRVPSPGEQYF. The CDR3 nucleotides read TGCGCCAGCAGTGAGGCCAGGGGGCGCGTCCCATCCCCCGGCGAGCAGTACTTC.